Listed below are T cell receptor beta chains from one sample, sequenced in a study of cytomegalovirus exposure and HLA in healthy donors. Sequencing used immunoSEQ multiplex PCR; TCRdb keeps in-frame clones, though not all of them. This table has about 130,000 clones, roughly 89% appearing once. Sample: PBMCs. Receptor source: a woman in her late teens or twenties in good health and CMV-seronegative. CDR3s include the opening cysteine and the closing phenylalanine or tryptophan. D genes are given only for firm matches.

V gene: TRBV7-9
J gene: TRBJ1-1
D gene: -
CDR3 protein: CASVPTGNTEAFF

V gene: TRBV11-2
J gene: TRBJ1-2
D gene: -
CDR3 protein: CASSLDPAGYGYTF

V gene: TRBV18
J gene: TRBJ2-7
D gene: -
CDR3 protein: CASSPRSYEQYF

V gene: TRBV14
J gene: TRBJ2-3
D gene: -
CDR3 protein: CASSQSLPHTQYF

V gene: TRBV4-1
J gene: TRBJ1-5
D gene: -
CDR3 protein: CASSQAGDQPQHF

V gene: TRBV6-1
J gene: TRBJ1-2
D gene: TRBD1
CDR3 protein: CASSGTGRNFVANYGYTF

V gene: TRBV7-9
J gene: TRBJ1-6
D gene: -
CDR3 protein: CASSLDPKPLHF

V gene: TRBV30
J gene: TRBJ1-5
D gene: -
CDR3 protein: CAWSVSYGGNQPQHF

V gene: TRBV9
J gene: TRBJ2-2
D gene: TRBD2
CDR3 protein: CASSESGISTGELFF

V gene: TRBV27
J gene: TRBJ2-1
D gene: -
CDR3 protein: CASSLEGVFNEQFF

V gene: TRBV10-3
J gene: TRBJ2-7
D gene: -
CDR3 protein: CAISEETAFGEQYF

V gene: TRBV19
J gene: TRBJ1-1
D gene: TRBD1
CDR3 protein: CASSKGQRMSTEAFF

V gene: TRBV14
J gene: TRBJ2-2
D gene: -
CDR3 protein: CASSQNSNTGELFF